This T cell receptor beta chain was identified during a study of T cell changes during pregnancy in multiple sclerosis. Repertoires were generated with immunoSEQ multiplex PCR, while TCRdb's copy carries only in-frame clones and drops some. The sample has 30,000 to 40,000 clones; less than 95% are singletons. The J segment lost 7 bases and the V segment lost 8 bases, leaving 5 bases of the junction unmatched. CDR1 is SNHLY and CDR2 is FYNNEI in the germline V gene. The CDR3 covers 13 residues. Sequenced material: CD4+ T cells from peripheral blood mononuclear cells, taken in the second trimester of pregnancy. The TCR sequence derives from a female donor with multiple sclerosis, enrolled in a pregnancy study. V usage is TRBV2 and J usage is TRBJ1-4, with 9 nucleotides matching TRBD1. The CDR3 coding sequence is TGTGCCAGCGGGGGACAGGGTGGTGAAAAACTGTTTTTT. It encodes CASGGQGGEKLFF.